A single sample gave rise to the 9 T cell receptor beta chains below, sequenced in a study of shared clonotypes between healthy human individuals. Produced via immunoSEQ multiplex PCR; TCRdb's table is partial and in-frame only. Counted here are 600,000 to 750,000 clones, 90% occurring once; the ten biggest clones make up 34%. Sequencing used memory CD8+ T cells from PBMCs. Stated subset: CD45RO+ cells pooled with CCR7-negative TemRA cells. These receptors were collected from a man aged 18-30 years in good health. Some clones in this sample may be carry-over from other donors' samples.

This chain uses TRBV28 with TRBJ2-1, with 12 bases matching TRBD2. Unmatched junction bases numbered 11, after V lost 5 bases and J lost 3 bases. This CDR3 spans 18 amino acids. Per the germline V gene, CDR1 is MDHEN and CDR2 is SYDVKM. The CDR3 is CASSPYPTSGSIYNEQFF. The CDR3, as DNA: TGTGCCAGCAGTCCCTACCCGACTAGCGGGAGTATCTACAATGAGCAGTTCTTC.

The rearrangement links TRBV27 to TRBJ2-7; 14 bases fit TRBD2. Germline loops: CDR1 MNHEY, CDR2 SMNVEV (reference sequence). The junction had 4 bases not matched to a gene; V was cut back by 4 bases and J by 5 bases. The CDR3 covers 15 residues. The CDR3 reads CASSSGLAGANEQYF. The CDR3 region has the DNA TGTGCCAGCAGTTCGGGACTAGCGGGAGCCAACGAGCAGTACTTC.

The chain combines TRBV28 with TRBJ2-7; a possible D gene is TRBD2 (6 bases). The ends were cut back, 2 bases at V and 0 bases at J, with 11 bases in the middle. Germline CDR1 reads MDHEN; CDR2 reads SYDVKM. The CDR3 is made up of 15 amino acids. The CDR3 DNA sequence: TGTGCCAGCAGTTTACGCGGGATTAGCTCCTACGAGCAGTACTTC. Its protein product is CASSLRGISSYEQYF.

This sequence joins TRBV7-9 and TRBJ2-7, with 9 bases that match TRBD2. The V gene end was trimmed by 5 bases and the J gene end by 6 bases; junction bases not matched to a gene: 8. This CDR3 contains 14 residues. Germline CDR1 SEHNR, CDR2 FQNEAQ (reference sequence). CDR3 nucleotides: TGTGCCAGCAGCGGTTTTAGCGGGAGTCCCGAGCAGTACTTC. Translation gives CASSGFSGSPEQYF.

The chain uses TRBV15 and TRBJ2-7, with 11 bases fitting TRBD2. The CDR3 consists of 16 residues. After removal of 2 bases from V and 2 bases from J, the junction contained 5 bases not matched to a gene. The V gene's germline CDR1 is LNHNV and CDR2 YYDKDF (reference sequence). In DNA, the CDR3 is TGTGCCACCAGCAGACAGACTAGCGGGACGCCCTACGAGCAGTACTTC. Its protein is CATSRQTSGTPYEQYF.

The chain recombines TRBV19 with TRBJ2-5, with 7 nucleotides matching TRBD2. The CDR3 sequence is 15 residues long. CDR1 LNHDA and CDR2 SQIVND come from the germline V gene (reference sequence). V gave up 3 bases and J gave up 5 bases; unmatched junction bases: 9. DNA of the CDR3: TGTGCCAGTAGTATCCGGGAGGTCGATGGGGAGACCCAGTACTTC. It encodes CASSIREVDGETQYF.

This clone was seen once. The chain has TRBV7-9 and TRBJ2-5, with a weak D call TRBD2 (6 bases). Germline CDR1 reads SEHNR; CDR2 reads FQNEAQ (reference sequence). With 0 bases removed from V and 2 bases from J, the gap between germline ends came to 22 bases. The CDR3 contains 19 residues. CDR3 loop: CASSLATVLRLDYQETQYF. The CDR3, as DNA: TGTGCCAGCAGCTTAGCGACCGTCCTGCGACTAGATTATCAAGAGACCCAGTACTTC. The whole variable domain, filled in from reference TRBV7-9 and TRBJ2-5, reads DTGVSQNPRHKITKRGQNVTFRCDPISEHNRLYWYRQTLGQGPEFLTYFQNEAQLEKSRLLSDRFSAERPKGSFSTLEIQRTEQGDSAMYLCASSLATVLRLDYQETQYFGPGTRLLVL.

The gene calls are TRBV5-6 and TRBJ1-1, with 9 bases lining up with TRBD1. This CDR3 contains 17 residues. The ends lost 1 base at V and 7 bases at J; junction bases unmatched: 14. Germline-derived CDR1 and CDR2 are SGHDT and YYEEEE. As DNA, the CDR3 is TGTGCCAGCAGCTTGTCCAGATATGGGACAGGGAGATTTGAAGCTTTCTTT. The encoded protein is CASSLSRYGTGRFEAFF.

The CDR3 coding sequence is TGTGCCAGCAGGAGGACTGGCGCTGGCAATGAGCAGTTCTTC. It specifies CASRRTGAGNEQFF. V is TRBV28 and J is TRBJ2-1; D might be TRBD2 (5 bases). The V end was cut by 6 bases, the J end by 6 bases, with 15 bases between. This CDR3 is 14 amino acids long. Germline CDR1 is MDHEN and CDR2 is SYDVKM.